The clone carrying this TCR beta chain was recorded at least ten times. Its target is not known. Study-wide points: In terms of TCR gene usage, tumor memory CD4+ T cells clustered together with blood and lymph node memory CD4+ cells, as well as with lymph node naive CD4+ cells.

TCRdb ran MiXCR on the 5' RACE reads and lists one entry per CDR3 protein. The profile shows approximately 60,000 distinct CDR3 sequences, 20% to 25% of them singletons. The sorted Tregs were CD4+CD25+CD127-/low cells. The CDR3 extends over 15 amino acids. Germline lookup yields CDR1 MNHNS and CDR2 SASEGT. V shed 4 bases and J 8 bases; nucleotides not matched to a gene: 7. This TCR came from a female donor with breast cancer. The V gene is TRBV6-1, the J gene TRBJ2-1; 11 nucleotides match TRBD2. Sequenced sample: tumor-infiltrating Tregs sorted from the breast tumor. CDR3 protein: CASSARLAGSYEQFF. The DNA of the CDR3 is TGTGCCAGCAGTGCGCGACTAGCGGGGAGCTATGAGCAGTTCTTC.